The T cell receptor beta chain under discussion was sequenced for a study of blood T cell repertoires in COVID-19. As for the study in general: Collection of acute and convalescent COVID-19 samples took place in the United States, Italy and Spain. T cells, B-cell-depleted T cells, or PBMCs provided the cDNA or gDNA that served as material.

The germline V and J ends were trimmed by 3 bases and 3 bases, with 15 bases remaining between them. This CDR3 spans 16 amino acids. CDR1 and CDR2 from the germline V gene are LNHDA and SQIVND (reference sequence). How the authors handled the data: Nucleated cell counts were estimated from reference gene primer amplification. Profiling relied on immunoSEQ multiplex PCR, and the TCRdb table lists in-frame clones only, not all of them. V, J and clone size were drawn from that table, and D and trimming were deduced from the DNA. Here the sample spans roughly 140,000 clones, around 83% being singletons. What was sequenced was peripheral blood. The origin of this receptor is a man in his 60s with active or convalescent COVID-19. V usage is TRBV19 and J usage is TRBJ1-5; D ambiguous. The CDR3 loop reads CASSIGSLGNNQPQHF. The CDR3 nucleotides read TGTGCCAGTAGTATCGGCAGCCTCGGGAACAATCAGCCCCAGCATTTT.